A single sample gave rise to the 16 T cell receptor beta chains below, sequenced in a study of blood T cells in healthy people across ages. For the second PCR, which ran for roughly 6 to 12 cycles, a sample-barcoded 5' primer and a J-beta primer mix were used. TCRdb re-analysed the 5' RACE reads in MiXCR, keeping a single row per CDR3 protein. The sample lists about 680,000 distinct CDR3 sequences, about half occurring once. Sequenced input: blood. Source of these receptors: an older woman in good health.

This clonotype was counted many times. The V gene is TRBV29-1, the J gene TRBJ2-7; D unclear. Germline CDR1 is SQVTM and CDR2 is ANQGSEA. CDR3 length: 11 amino acids. The V and J ends lost 7 bases and 3 bases respectively, with 10 bases between them. This CDR3 is CSGMTSYEQYF. CDR3 nucleotides: TGCAGCGGGATGACAAGCTACGAGCAGTACTTC.

The chain carries TRBV29-1 and TRBJ1-2, with D unclear. The CDR3 spans 13 residues. Germline-derived CDR1 and CDR2 are SQVTM and ANQGSEA. The germline V and J ends were trimmed by 4 bases and 0 bases, with 9 bases remaining between them. The CDR3 DNA follows: TGCAGCGTTGGTGGGAAGGCTAACTATGGCTACACCTTC. Its protein product is CSVGGKANYGYTF.

This clonotype was seen a few times. The rearrangement joins TRBV7-2 to TRBJ1-2, with unresolved D. The germline CDR1 and CDR2 sequences are SGHTA and FQGNSA. This CDR3 spans 15 amino acids. Trimming cost V 5 bases and J 2 bases, with 15 bases left between them. CDR3 DNA: TGTGCCAGCAGCCTTTTGGGAGCAGGAAACTATGGCTACACCTTC. It codes for CASSLLGAGNYGYTF.

This clonotype appeared a single time. The chain employs TRBV20-1 and TRBJ1-5, with D tentatively TRBD1 (6 bases). Trimming left V 6 bases short and J 1 base short, with 10 bases between. This CDR3 is built from 13 residues. CDR1 and CDR2 (germline): DFQATT, SNEGSKA (reference sequence). In DNA form, the CDR3 reads TGCAGTGCCGAGGGGGGGAGCAATCAGCCCCAGCATTTT. Translation gives CSAEGGSNQPQHF.

This clonotype was observed a few times. V and J are TRBV27 and TRBJ2-5, with 8 bases lining up with TRBD1. Germline trimming cut 6 bases from V and 11 bases from J; bases unmatched to any gene: 17. The CDR3 consists of 15 residues. Germline CDR1 and CDR2: MNHEY and SMNVEV (reference sequence). The chain's CDR3 is CASRQYGQGGNEQYF. Here the CDR3 DNA reads TGTGCCAGCAGACAATACGGACAGGGAGGCAATGAGCAGTACTTC.

This clonotype was found a few times. This chain connects TRBV10-3 to TRBJ2-3; D not resolved. V lost 6 bases and J lost 6, with 13 bases in between. This CDR3 spans 13 amino acids. From germline, CDR1 is ENHRY and CDR2 SYGVKD. CDR3 amino acids: CAISGQRVDTQYF. CDR3 in DNA: TGTGCCATCAGCGGTCAGCGTGTTGATACGCAGTATTTT.

The genes are TRBV28 and TRBJ2-1; D gene unclear. The V end was cut by 7 bases, the J end by 9 bases, with 13 bases between. CDR1 is MDHEN and CDR2 is SYDVKM in the germline V gene. CDR3 length: 12 amino acids. CDR3 bases: TGTGCCAGCACCCCCGACTCTATTGAGCAGTTCTTC. Protein product: CASTPDSIEQFF.

The chain combines TRBV7-9 with TRBJ2-7, with 8 bases matching TRBD1. The trim removed 5 bases at V and 7 bases at J, leaving 16 bases unmatched. The CDR3 extends over 16 amino acids. Germline V lookup: CDR1 SEHNR, CDR2 FQNEAQ (reference sequence). DNA of the CDR3: TGTGCCAGCAGCGTCCCAGGGGGCGAAATTGGCTATGAGCAGTACTTC. It is translated as CASSVPGGEIGYEQYF.

On this clonotype: Being one base from a much bigger clone, this may be a read error. In nucleotides, the CDR3 is TGCAGCGTTGAGACAGGGGGGCAAGAGGCCCAGTACTTC. Its translation is CSVETGGQEAQYF. This chain uses TRBV29-1 with TRBJ2-4; 9 nucleotides agree with TRBD1. Germline CDR1 is SQVTM and CDR2 is ANQGSEA. This CDR3 is 13 amino acids long. The ends lost 3 bases at V and 13 bases at J; junction bases unmatched: 10.

The chain joins TRBV12-3 or TRBV12-4 to TRBJ2-5; D remains unclear. The CDR3 covers 13 residues. The V end was cut by 5 bases, the J end by 5 bases, with 12 bases between. CDR3 sequence: CASSVISRETQYF. The DNA for the CDR3 is TGTGCCAGCAGTGTAATCAGTCGGGAGACCCAGTACTTC.

The chain carries TRBV20-1 and TRBJ2-7; 10 nucleotides match TRBD2. V gave up 5 bases and J gave up 1 base; unmatched junction bases: 8. The CDR3 length is 15 residues. CDR1 is DFQATT, CDR2 SNEGSKA, per germline (reference sequence). Here the CDR3 reads CSAALASGSSYEQYF. The CDR3 nucleotides are TGCAGTGCTGCTCTCGCTAGCGGGAGTTCCTACGAGCAGTACTTC.

This clonotype appeared a few times. The chain has TRBV7-2 and TRBJ2-7; 10 bases align to TRBD1. Germline assignment: CDR1 SGHTA and CDR2 FQGNSA. This CDR3 comprises 15 residues. Trimming took 5 bases from V and 2 from J; bases not matched to a gene: 6. CDR3 nucleotides: TGTGCCAGCAGCGCTGGACAGGGGGACCCCTACGAGCAGTACTTC. Its protein is CASSAGQGDPYEQYF.

The chain employs TRBV20-1 and TRBJ2-7; no clear D. This CDR3 spans 13 amino acids. CDR1 is DFQATT, CDR2 SNEGSKA, per germline (reference sequence). Trimming left V 3 bases short and J 4 bases short, with 13 bases between. In nucleotides, the CDR3 is TGCAGTGCTAGTAGTCCGGTAGGGTACGAGCAGTACTTC. Its protein product is CSASSPVGYEQYF.

CDR3 sequence: CASSQAGLLGYTF. The CDR3 coding sequence is TGCGCCAGCAGCCAAGCAGGGTTGTTGGGCTACACCTTC. The V and J genes are TRBV4-1 and TRBJ1-2; D possibly corresponds to TRBD1 (5 bases). Trimming left V 1 base short and J 8 bases short, with 11 bases between. CDR1 and CDR2 from the germline V gene are MGHRA and YSYEKL. The length of the CDR3 is 13 residues.

Turning to this clonotype: The junction does not match germline at one end; this may be a read error. The chain couples TRBV20-1 to TRBJ2-3; TRBD2 is a possible D gene (6 bases). Germline V gene sequence: CDR1 DFQATT, CDR2 SNEGSKA (reference sequence). CDR3 length equals 15 residues. This CDR3 is CGARDPASGTDTQYF. The CDR3 nucleotides read TGCGGTGCTAGAGACCCGGCTAGCGGCACAGATACGCAGTATTTT.

This chain connects TRBV20-1 to TRBJ2-3, with TRBD2 identical over 8 bases. J was trimmed by 6 bases and V by 3 bases; bases with no gene match: 8. This CDR3 spans 14 amino acids. Germline CDR1 is DFQATT and CDR2 is SNEGSKA (reference sequence). CDR3 in DNA: TGCAGTGCTAGCGATTCGGGAGGGTCGGATACGCAGTATTTT. Protein sequence: CSASDSGGSDTQYF.